Sequencing of this T cell receptor beta chain was carried out in a study of blood T cell repertoires in COVID-19. Overall study: The United States, Italy and Spain provided the acute and convalescent COVID-19 samples.

The CDR3 is 16 residues long. Germline CDR1 is LGHNA and CDR2 is YNFKEQ. Trimming at V came to 3 bases and at J to 1 base, leaving 4 bases not matched to a gene. In the original workflow: Amplification of reference gene primers was used by the study to estimate nucleated cell counts. TCRdb's copy holds only in-frame clones and misses some; the assay was immunoSEQ multiplex PCR. The DNA gave D and trimming, while V, J and clone size come from that table. This sample has approximately 190,000 clones; about 88% occur once, and the top ten carry 5% to 6.5%. V and J are TRBV4-2 and TRBJ2-1, with TRBD1 identical over 9 bases. Source material: peripheral blood. This TCR was sampled from a man aged 35-49 years with active or convalescent COVID-19. CDR3 nucleotide sequence: TGTGCCAGCAGCCAGCGTGGGACAGGGTCCTACAATGAGCAGTTCTTC. Translated: CASSQRGTGSYNEQFF.